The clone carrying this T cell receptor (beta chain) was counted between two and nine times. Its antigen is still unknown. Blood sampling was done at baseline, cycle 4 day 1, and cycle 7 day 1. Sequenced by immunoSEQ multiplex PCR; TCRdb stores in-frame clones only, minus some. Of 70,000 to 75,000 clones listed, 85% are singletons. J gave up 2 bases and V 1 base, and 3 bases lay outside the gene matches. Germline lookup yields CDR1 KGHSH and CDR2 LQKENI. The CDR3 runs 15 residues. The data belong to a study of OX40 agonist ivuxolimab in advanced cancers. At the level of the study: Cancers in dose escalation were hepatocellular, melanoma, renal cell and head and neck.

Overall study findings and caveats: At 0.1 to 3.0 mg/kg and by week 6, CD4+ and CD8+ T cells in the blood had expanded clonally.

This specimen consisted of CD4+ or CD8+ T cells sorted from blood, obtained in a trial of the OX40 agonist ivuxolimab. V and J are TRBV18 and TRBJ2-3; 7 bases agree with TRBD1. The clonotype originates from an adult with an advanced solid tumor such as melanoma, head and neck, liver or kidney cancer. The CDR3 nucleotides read TGTGCCAGCTCACCACGAGGACAGGTCACAGATACGCAGTATTTT. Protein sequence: CASSPRGQVTDTQYF. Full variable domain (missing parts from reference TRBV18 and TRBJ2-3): NAGVMQNPRHLVRRRGQEARLRCSPMKGHSHVYWYRQLPEEGLKFMVYLQKENIIDESGMPKERFSAEFPKEGPSILRIQQVVRGDSAAYFCASSPRGQVTDTQYFGPGTRLTVL.